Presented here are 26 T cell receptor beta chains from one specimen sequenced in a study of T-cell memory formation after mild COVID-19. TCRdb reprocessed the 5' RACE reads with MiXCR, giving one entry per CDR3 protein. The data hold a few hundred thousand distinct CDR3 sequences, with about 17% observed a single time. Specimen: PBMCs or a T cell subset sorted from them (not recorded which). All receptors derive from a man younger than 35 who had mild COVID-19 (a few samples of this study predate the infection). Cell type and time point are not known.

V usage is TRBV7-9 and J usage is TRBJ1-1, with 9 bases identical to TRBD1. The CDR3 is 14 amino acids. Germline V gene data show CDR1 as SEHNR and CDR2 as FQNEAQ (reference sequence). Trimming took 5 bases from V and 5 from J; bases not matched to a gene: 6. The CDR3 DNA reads TGTGCCAGCAGCCAGGACAGGGGTTTTACTGAAGCTTTCTTT. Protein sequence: CASSQDRGFTEAFF.

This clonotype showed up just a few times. DNA of the CDR3: TGTGCCAGCAGTTTCCCGGGACTAGCGACAACCTACGAGCAGTACTTC. Translation gives CASSFPGLATTYEQYF. The rearrangement joins TRBV6-2 or TRBV6-3 to TRBJ2-7, with 10 positions matching TRBD2. The junction had 8 bases not matched to a gene; V was cut back by 4 bases and J by 2 bases. The length of the CDR3 is 16 residues. Germline lookup yields CDR1 MNHEY and CDR2 SVGEGT.

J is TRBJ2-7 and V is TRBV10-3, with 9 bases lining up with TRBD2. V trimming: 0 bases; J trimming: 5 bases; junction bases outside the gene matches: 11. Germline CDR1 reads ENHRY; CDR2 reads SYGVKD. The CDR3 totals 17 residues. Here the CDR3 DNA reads TGTGCCATCAGTGAGTCAGGATCTGGCGGGGGGGCCGACGAGCAGTACTTC. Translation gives CAISESGSGGGADEQYF.

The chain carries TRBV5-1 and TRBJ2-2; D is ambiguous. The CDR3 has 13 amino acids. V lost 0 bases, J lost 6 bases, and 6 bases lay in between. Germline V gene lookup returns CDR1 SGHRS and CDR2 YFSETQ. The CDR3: CASSLGAPGELFF. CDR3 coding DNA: TGCGCCAGCAGCTTGGGGGCCCCCGGGGAGCTGTTTTTT.

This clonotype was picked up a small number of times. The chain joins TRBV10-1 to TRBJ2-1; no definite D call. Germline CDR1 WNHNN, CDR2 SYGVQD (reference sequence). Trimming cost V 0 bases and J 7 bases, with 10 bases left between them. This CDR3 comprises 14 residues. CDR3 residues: CASSESGPTNEQFF. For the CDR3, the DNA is TGCGCCAGCAGTGAGTCCGGGCCTACAAATGAGCAGTTCTTC.

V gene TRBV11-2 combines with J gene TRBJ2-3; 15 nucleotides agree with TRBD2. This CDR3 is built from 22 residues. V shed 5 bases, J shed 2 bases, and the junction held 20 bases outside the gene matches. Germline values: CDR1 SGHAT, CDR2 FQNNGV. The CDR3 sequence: CASSLGTSGGTDPWFTTDTQYF. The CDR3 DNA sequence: TGTGCCAGCAGCCTCGGGACTAGCGGGGGGACTGACCCTTGGTTTACCACAGATACGCAGTATTTT.

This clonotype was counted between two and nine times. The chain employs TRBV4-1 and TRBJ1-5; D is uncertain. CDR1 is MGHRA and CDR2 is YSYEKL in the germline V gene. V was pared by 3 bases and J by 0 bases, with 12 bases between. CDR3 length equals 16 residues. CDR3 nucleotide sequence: TGCGCCAGCAGCCAGAATACCGGGTTTAGCAATCAGCCCCAGCATTTT. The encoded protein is CASSQNTGFSNQPQHF.

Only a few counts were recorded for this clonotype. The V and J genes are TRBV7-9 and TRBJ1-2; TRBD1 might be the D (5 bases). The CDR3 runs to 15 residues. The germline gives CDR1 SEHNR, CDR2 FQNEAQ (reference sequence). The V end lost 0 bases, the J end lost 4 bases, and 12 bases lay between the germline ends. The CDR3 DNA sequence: TGTGCCAGCAGCTTAGCGTTAGGGGAACGCTATGGCTACACCTTC. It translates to CASSLALGERYGYTF.

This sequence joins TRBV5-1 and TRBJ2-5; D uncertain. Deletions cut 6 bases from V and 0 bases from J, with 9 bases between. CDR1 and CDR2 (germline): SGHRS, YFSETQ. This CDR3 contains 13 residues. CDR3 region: CASIGPNQETQYF. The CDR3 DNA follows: TGCGCCAGCATTGGGCCAAACCAAGAGACCCAGTACTTC.

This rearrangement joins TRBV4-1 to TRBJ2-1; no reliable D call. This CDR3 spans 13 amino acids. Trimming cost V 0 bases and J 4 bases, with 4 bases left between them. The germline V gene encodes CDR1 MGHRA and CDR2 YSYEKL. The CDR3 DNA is TGCGCCAGCAGCCAAGAGCCATACAATGAGCAGTTCTTC. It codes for CASSQEPYNEQFF.

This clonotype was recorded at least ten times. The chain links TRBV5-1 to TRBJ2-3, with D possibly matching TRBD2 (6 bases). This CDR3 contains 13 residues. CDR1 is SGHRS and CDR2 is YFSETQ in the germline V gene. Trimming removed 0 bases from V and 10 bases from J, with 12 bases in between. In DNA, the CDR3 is TGCGCCAGCAGCTTGGGGGACCGGAGGGCGCAGTATTTT. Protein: CASSLGDRRAQYF.

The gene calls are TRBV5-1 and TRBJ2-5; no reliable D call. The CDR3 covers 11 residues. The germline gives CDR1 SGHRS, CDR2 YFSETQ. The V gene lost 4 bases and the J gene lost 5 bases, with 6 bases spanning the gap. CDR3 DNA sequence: TGCGCCAGCAGCGACACGGAGACCCAGTACTTC. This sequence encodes CASSDTETQYF. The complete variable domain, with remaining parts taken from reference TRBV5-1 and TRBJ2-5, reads KAGVTQTPRYLIKTRGQQVTLSCSPISGHRSVSWYQQTPGQGLQFLFEYFSETQRNKGNFPGRFSGRQFSNSRSEMNVSTLELGDSALYLCASSDTETQYFGPGTRLLVL.

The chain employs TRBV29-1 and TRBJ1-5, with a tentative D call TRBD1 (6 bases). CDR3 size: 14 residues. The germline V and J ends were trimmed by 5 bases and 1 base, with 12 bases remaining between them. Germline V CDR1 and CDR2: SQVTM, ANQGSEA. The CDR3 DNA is TGCAGCGTTCCAACAGGGCAGAGCAATCAGCCCCAGCATTTT. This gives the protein CSVPTGQSNQPQHF.

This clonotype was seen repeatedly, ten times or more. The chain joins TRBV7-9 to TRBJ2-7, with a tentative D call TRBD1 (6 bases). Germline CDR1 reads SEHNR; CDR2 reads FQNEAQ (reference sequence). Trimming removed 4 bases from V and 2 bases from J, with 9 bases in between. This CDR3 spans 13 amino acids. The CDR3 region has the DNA TGTGCCAGCAGCTGGACAGAGACCTACGAGCAGTACTTC. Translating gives CASSWTETYEQYF. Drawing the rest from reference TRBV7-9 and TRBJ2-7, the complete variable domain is DTGVSQNPRHKITKRGQNVTFRCDPISEHNRLYWYRQTLGQGPEFLTYFQNEAQLEKSRLLSDRFSAERPKGSFSTLEIQRTEQGDSAMYLCASSWTETYEQYFGPGTRLTVT.

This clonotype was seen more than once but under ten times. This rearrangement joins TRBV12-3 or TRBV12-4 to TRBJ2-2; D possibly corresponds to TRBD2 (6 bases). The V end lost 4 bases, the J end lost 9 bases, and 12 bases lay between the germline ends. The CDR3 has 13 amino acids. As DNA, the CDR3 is TGTGCCAGCAGTTCCAGGGACTTGCGGGAGCTGTTTTTT. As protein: CASSSRDLRELFF.

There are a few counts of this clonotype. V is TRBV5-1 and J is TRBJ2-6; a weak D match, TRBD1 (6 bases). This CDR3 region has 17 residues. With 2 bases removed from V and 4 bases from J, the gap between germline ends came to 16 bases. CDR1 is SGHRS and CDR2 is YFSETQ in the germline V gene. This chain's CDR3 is CASSFGGDSRGANVLTF. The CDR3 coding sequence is TGCGCCAGCAGCTTTGGGGGCGATTCGAGAGGGGCCAACGTCCTGACTTTC. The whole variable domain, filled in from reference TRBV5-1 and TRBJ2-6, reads KAGVTQTPRYLIKTRGQQVTLSCSPISGHRSVSWYQQTPGQGLQFLFEYFSETQRNKGNFPGRFSGRQFSNSRSEMNVSTLELGDSALYLCASSFGGDSRGANVLTFGAGSRLTVL.

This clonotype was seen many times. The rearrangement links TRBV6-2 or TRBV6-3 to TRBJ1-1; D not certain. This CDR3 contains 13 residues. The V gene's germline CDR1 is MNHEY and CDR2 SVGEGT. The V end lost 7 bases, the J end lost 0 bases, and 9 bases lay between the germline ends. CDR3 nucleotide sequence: TGTGCCAGCACGCGCCCGGTGAACACTGAAGCTTTCTTT. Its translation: CASTRPVNTEAFF.

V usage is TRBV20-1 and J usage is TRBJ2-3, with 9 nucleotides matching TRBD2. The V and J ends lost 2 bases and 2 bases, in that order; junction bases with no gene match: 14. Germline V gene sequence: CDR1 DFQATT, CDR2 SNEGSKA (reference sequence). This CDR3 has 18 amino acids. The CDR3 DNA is TGCAGTGCTAGACCAGTAACCGGACTAGCGAAGACCACAGATACGCAGTATTTT. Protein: CSARPVTGLAKTTDTQYF.

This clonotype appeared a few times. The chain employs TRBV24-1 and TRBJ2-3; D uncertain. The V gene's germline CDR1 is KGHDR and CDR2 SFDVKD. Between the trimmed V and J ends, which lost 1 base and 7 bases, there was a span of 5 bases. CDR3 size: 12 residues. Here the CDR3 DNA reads TGTGCCACCAGTGATTTTGCCTATACGCAGTATTTT. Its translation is CATSDFAYTQYF.

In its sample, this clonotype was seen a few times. The CDR3 sequence: CASSPRAVTGELFF. For the CDR3, the DNA is TGTGCCAGCAGCCCACGTGCCGTCACCGGGGAGCTGTTTTTT. V usage is TRBV7-2 and J usage is TRBJ2-2; D is ambiguous. V was shortened by 5 bases and J by 4 bases, with 11 bases between the two germline ends. The CDR3 runs 14 residues. Germline CDR1 is SGHTA and CDR2 is FQGNSA.

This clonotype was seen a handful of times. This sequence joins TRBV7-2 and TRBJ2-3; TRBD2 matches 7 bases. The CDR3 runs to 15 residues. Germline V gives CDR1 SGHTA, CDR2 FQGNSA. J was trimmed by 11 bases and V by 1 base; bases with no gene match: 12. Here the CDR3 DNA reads TGTGCCAGCAGCTTAGATTTGGTAGCGGGTGCTCGGCAGTATTTT. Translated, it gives CASSLDLVAGARQYF. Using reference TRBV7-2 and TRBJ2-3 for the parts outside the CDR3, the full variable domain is GAGVSQSPSNKVTEKGKDVELRCDPISGHTALYWYRQSLGQGLEFLIYFQGNSAPDKSGLPSDRFSAERTGGSVSTLTIQRTQQEDSAVYLCASSLDLVAGARQYFGPGTRLTVL.

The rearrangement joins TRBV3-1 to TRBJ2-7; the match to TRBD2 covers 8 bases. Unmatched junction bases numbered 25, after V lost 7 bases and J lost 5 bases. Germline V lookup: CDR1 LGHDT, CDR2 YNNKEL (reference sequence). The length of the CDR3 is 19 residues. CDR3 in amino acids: CASTLTASTSAEEVDEQYV. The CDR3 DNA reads TGTGCCAGCACTCTCACCGCCTCGACTAGCGCCGAGGAAGTAGACGAGCAGTACGTC.

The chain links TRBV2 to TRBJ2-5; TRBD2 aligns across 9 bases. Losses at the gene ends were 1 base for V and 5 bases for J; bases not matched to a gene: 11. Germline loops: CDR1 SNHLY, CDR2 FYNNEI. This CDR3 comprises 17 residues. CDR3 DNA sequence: TGTGCCAGCAGTGAAGGTGCGGGGGGGCCTAGGCTGGAGACCCAGTACTTC. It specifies CASSEGAGGPRLETQYF. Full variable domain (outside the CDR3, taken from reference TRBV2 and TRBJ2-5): EPEVTQTPSHQVTQMGQEVILRCVPISNHLYFYWYRQILGQKVEFLVSFYNNEISEKSEIFDDQFSVERPDGSNFTLKIRSTKLEDSAMYFCASSEGAGGPRLETQYFGPGTRLLVL.

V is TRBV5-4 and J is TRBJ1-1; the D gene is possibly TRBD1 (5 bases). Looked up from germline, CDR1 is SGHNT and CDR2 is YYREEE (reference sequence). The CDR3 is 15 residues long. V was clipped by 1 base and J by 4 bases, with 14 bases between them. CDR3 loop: CASSLSMGRSTEAFF. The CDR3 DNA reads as TGTGCCAGCAGCTTGTCTATGGGGCGCAGCACTGAAGCTTTCTTT. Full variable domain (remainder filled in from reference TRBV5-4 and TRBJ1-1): ETGVTQSPTHLIKTRGQQVTLRCSSQSGHNTVSWYQQALGQGPQFIFQYYREEENGRGNFPPRFSGLQFPNYSSELNVNALELDDSALYLCASSLSMGRSTEAFFGQGTRLTVV.

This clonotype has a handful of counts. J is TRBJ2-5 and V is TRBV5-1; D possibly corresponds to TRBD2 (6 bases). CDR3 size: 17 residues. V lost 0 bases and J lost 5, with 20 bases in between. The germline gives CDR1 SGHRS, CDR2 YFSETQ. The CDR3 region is CASSLGAGGGGGETQYF. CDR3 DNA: TGCGCCAGCAGCTTGGGAGCCGGGGGTGGAGGAGGCGAGACCCAGTACTTC.

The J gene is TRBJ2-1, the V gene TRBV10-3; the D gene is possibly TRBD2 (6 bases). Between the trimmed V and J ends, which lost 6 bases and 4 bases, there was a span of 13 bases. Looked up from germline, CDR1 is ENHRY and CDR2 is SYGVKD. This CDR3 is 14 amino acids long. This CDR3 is CAISALAPYNEQFF. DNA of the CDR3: TGTGCCATCAGCGCGCTAGCGCCGTACAATGAGCAGTTCTTC.